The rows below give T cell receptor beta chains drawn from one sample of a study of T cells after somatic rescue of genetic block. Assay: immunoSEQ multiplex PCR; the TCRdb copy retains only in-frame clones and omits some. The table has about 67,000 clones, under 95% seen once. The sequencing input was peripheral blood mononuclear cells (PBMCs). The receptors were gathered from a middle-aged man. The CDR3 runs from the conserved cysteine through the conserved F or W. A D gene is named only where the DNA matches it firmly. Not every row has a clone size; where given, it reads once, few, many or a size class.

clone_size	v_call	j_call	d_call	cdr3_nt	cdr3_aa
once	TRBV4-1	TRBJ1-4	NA	TGCGCCAGCAGCCAAGCCGGTGGGGGTAGGACTAATGAAAAACTGTTTTTT	CASSQAGGGRTNEKLFF
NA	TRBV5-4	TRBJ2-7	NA	TGTGCCAGCAGCTTGTCCAGTCAGATGGCGGGATACGAGCAGTACTTC	CASSLSSQMAGYEQYF
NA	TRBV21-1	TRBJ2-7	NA	TGTGCCAGCAGCAAAGAGGGGGACTTAAGCGAGCAGTACTTC	CASSKEGDLSEQYF
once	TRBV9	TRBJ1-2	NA	TGTGCCAGCAGCCCACACCTGGTTGGGGGACACTCGATTCGCGGCTATGGCTACACCTTC	CASSPHLVGGHSIRGYGYTF
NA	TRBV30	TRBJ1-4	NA	TGTGCCTGGAGTGCACTTCGCGGGCAGGGTGGCCATGAAAAACTGTTTTTT	CAWSALRGQGGHEKLFF
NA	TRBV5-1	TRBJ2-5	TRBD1	TGCGCCAGCAGCTCTACAGGGGTGGGCCAAGAGACCCAGTACTTC	CASSSTGVGQETQYF
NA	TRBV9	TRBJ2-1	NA	TGTGCCAGCAGCGACCGGGACCTCACCTACAATGAGCAGTTCTTC	CASSDRDLTYNEQFF
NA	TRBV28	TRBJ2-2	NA	TGTGCCAGCAGTCCCCAGGGAGACACCGGGGAGCTGTTTTTT	CASSPQGDTGELFF
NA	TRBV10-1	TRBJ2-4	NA	TGCGCCAGCAGTGAGACAGCGGGTGGCCGGAGACAGTACTTC	CASSETAGGRRQYF
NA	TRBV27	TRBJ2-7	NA	TGTGCCAGCAGTTTATTTGCCACGAAAACCGGGCAGTACTTC	CASSLFATKTGQYF
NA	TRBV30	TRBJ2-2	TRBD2	TGTGCCTGCCCCCTAGCGGGGGTTACCGGGGAGCTGTTTTTT	CACPLAGVTGELFF
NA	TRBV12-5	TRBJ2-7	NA	TGTGCTAGTGGTTTTGAAGTGGGCGAGCAGTACTTC	CASGFEVGEQYF
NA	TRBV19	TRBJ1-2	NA	TGTGCCAGTAGTCAAGGGGGGCTCGGCTATGGCTACACCTTC	CASSQGGLGYGYTF
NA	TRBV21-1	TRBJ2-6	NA	TGTGCCAGCAGCTACCCCGGGACAGGGGGACTCTCTGGGGCCAACGTCCTGACTTTC	CASSYPGTGGLSGANVLTF
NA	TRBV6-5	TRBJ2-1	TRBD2	TGTGCCAGCAGTTACTCGGCTAGCGGGAGTCGCAATGAGCAGTTCTTC	CASSYSASGSRNEQFF
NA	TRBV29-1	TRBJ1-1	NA	TGCAGCGGATTGTGGGGGAACACTGAAGCTTTCTTT	CSGLWGNTEAFF
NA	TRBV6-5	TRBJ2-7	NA	TGTGCCAGCAGTTACCGGGACGGAGCCTACGAGCAGTACTTC	CASSYRDGAYEQYF
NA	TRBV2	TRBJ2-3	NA	TGTGCCGGTGCATCCCTAGGGCCAGATACGCAGTATTTT	CAGASLGPDTQYF
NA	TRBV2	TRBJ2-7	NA	TGTGCCAGCAGTGAAGGGCTGTACGAGCAGTACTTC	CASSEGLYEQYF
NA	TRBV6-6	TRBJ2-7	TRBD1	TGTGCCAGCGGGACAGCGTCCCACGAGCAGTACTTC	CASGTASHEQYF
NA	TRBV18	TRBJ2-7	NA	TGTGCCAGCTCACCCCGTTCCGACGAGCAGTACTTC	CASSPRSDEQYF
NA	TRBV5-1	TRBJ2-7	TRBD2	TGCGCCAGCAGCTTGGCTTCTGGCGGGGGGGCCTACGAGCAGTACTTC	CASSLASGGGAYEQYF
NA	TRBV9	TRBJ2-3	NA	TGTGCCAGCGCCCGGGAAGGGGGGTTCACAGATACGCAGTATTTT	CASAREGGFTDTQYF
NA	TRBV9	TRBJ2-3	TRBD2	TGTGCCAGCAGCGGCGGGGGGGGACTAGCGGGCACAGATACGCAGTATTTT	CASSGGGGLAGTDTQYF
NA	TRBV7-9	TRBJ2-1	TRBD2	TGTGCCAGCAGCCCGGTAGCGGGACCGTGGGGCAATGAGCAGTTCTTC	CASSPVAGPWGNEQFF
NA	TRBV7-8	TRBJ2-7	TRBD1	TGTGCCAGCAGCCCCCGGGACAGAAATACCTACGAGCAGTACTTC	CASSPRDRNTYEQYF
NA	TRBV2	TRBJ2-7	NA	TGTGCCAGCAGTGAGGGCAGGGCCCACGAGCAGTACTTC	CASSEGRAHEQYF
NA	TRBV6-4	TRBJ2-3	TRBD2	TGTGCCAGCAGTGATAGCGGGGGGGCGTCGGATACGCAGTATTTT	CASSDSGGASDTQYF
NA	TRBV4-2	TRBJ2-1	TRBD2	TGTGCCAGCAGCCAACAGACTAGCGGGGGGGCTGATGAGCAGTTCTTC	CASSQQTSGGADEQFF
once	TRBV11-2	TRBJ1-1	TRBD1	TGTGCCAGCAGCTTCGACAGGGGTATTACTGAAGCTTTCTTT	CASSFDRGITEAFF
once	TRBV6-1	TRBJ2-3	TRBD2	TGTGCCAGCGGGAACCCGGGACTAGCCGGTAATACGCAGTATTTT	CASGNPGLAGNTQYF
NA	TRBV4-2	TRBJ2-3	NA	TGTGCCAGCAGCCAAGACACCGGCGCGGGGCTCACAGATACGCAGTATTTT	CASSQDTGAGLTDTQYF
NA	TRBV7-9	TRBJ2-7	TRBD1	TGTGCCAGCAGCTTGACAGGGTTCGAGCAGTACTTC	CASSLTGFEQYF
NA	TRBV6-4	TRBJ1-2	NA	TGTGCCAGCCGCCAGAGCACGGGGGGCGATGGCTACACCTTC	CASRQSTGGDGYTF
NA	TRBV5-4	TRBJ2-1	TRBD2	TGTGCCAGCAGCTTGGAGGGGACTAGCGGGACCGATGAGCAGTTCTTC	CASSLEGTSGTDEQFF
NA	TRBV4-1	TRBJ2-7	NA	TGCGCCAGCAGCCAAGAAGTTGGCGTCTACGAGCAGTACTTC	CASSQEVGVYEQYF
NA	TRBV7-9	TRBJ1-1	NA	TGTGCCAGCAGCTTACGTTGGGACACTGAAGCTTTCTTT	CASSLRWDTEAFF
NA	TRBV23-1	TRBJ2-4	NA	TGCGCCAGCAGTCAGGATCTAAGGGGAAATGACAAAAACATTCAGTACTTC	CASSQDLRGNDKNIQYF
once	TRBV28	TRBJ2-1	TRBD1	TGTGCCAGCAGGGAGGACAGGGGGCCCAACAATGAGCAGTTCTTC	CASREDRGPNNEQFF
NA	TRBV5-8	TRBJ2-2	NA	TGTGCCACCCACATCGTCTGGGGGATCGGGGAGCTGTTTTTT	CATHIVWGIGELFF
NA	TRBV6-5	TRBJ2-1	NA	TGTGCCAGCACCGACCCCGGGGTTAATGAGCAGTTCTTC	CASTDPGVNEQFF
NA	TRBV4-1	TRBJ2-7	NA	TGCGCCAGCAGCCAAGGCGGGCAGGGGGGTTACGAGCAGTACTTC	CASSQGGQGGYEQYF